These T cell receptor beta chains were read from a single sample in a study of blood T cell repertoires in COVID-19. The method was immunoSEQ multiplex PCR; TCRdb's version includes in-frame clones alone and lacks a portion of them. The table has hundreds of thousands of clones, approximately 89% seen once; the top ten hold 6.5% to 9.5%. The sequenced material came from peripheral blood. These TCRs come from a woman between 50 and 59 years old who had recovered from COVID-19. CDR3s include the opening cysteine and the closing phenylalanine or tryptophan. A D gene is named only where the DNA matches it firmly. Clone size is stated in some rows and not others, as once, few, many or a class when expanded.

-,TRBV6-5,-,TRBJ1-1,CASTTVNTEAFF,TGTGCCAGCACAACAGTAAACACTGAAGCTTTCTTT
-,TRBV10-3,TRBD2,TRBJ2-7,CATFEVASGGLAYEQYF,TGTGCCACCTTTGAGGTGGCTAGCGGGGGTTTAGCCTACGAGCAGTACTTC
-,TRBV10-1,TRBD1,TRBJ1-1,CASSSQGTEAFF,TGCGCCAGCTCCTCACAGGGGACTGAAGCTTTCTTT
once,TRBV6-6,-,TRBJ2-3,CASRSSGRSTDTQYF,TGTGCCAGCAGATCCAGCGGGCGAAGCACAGATACGCAGTATTTT
once,TRBV21-1,-,TRBJ2-3,CASSPNSGGITQYF,TGTGCCAGCAGCCCCAACAGTGGAGGGATCACGCAGTATTTT
-,TRBV7-2,TRBD2,TRBJ2-3,CASSSRLAGGTDTQYF,TGTGCCAGCAGCTCCCGACTAGCGGGAGGCACAGATACGCAGTATTTT
-,TRBV5-1,TRBD2,TRBJ2-3,CASRTSETPDTQYF,TGCGCCAGCCGGACTAGTGAAACTCCAGATACGCAGTATTTT
once,TRBV24-1,TRBD2,TRBJ2-3,CATSSAGVGTDTQYF,TGTGCCACCAGTTCCGCGGGAGTCGGCACAGATACGCAGTATTTT
-,TRBV4-3,TRBD1,TRBJ1-4,CASSQDRTEWEKLFF,TGCGCCAGCAGTCAGGACAGGACCGAATGGGAAAAACTGTTTTTT
once,TRBV28,TRBD1,TRBJ1-2,CASSTGTGATGYGYTF,TGTGCCAGCAGTACCGGGACAGGGGCGACTGGCTATGGCTACACCTTC
-,TRBV9,TRBD1,TRBJ2-2,CASKVGQGGTGELFF,TGTGCCAGCAAGGTGGGACAGGGTGGCACCGGGGAGCTGTTTTTT
-,TRBV10-3,-,TRBJ1-2,CAISELANYGYTF,TGTGCCATCAGTGAGCTAGCTAACTATGGCTACACCTTC
-,TRBV30,TRBD1,TRBJ1-1,CAWGTGNTEAFF,TGTGCCTGGGGGACAGGGAACACTGAAGCTTTCTTT
-,TRBV28,-,TRBJ1-3,CASSLSRGHGNTIYF,TGTGCCAGCAGTTTATCTCGGGGACATGGAAACACCATATATTTT
many,TRBV4-3,-,TRBJ2-1,CASSQERTGGADEQFF,TGCGCCAGCAGCCAAGAAAGAACAGGGGGGGCCGATGAGCAGTTCTTC
-,TRBV9,TRBD1,TRBJ1-4,CASSVSPTGVGEKLFF,TGTGCCAGCAGCGTGTCCCCGACAGGGGTAGGGGAAAAACTGTTTTTT
-,TRBV9,-,TRBJ2-1,CASSPSREPYNEQFF,TGTGCCAGCAGCCCGTCGCGCGAACCCTACAATGAGCAGTTCTTC
-,TRBV27,-,TRBJ2-1,CASSLGRADEQFF,TGTGCCAGCAGTCTAGGCAGGGCGGATGAGCAGTTCTTC
-,TRBV19,TRBD1,TRBJ1-2,CASSQLPGQGRKVYTF,TGTGCCAGTAGTCAATTACCGGGACAGGGAAGGAAAGTCTACACCTTC
once,TRBV11-3,TRBD1,TRBJ2-1,CASSLGDRPIGEQFF,TGTGCCAGCAGCTTAGGGGACAGGCCCATCGGTGAGCAGTTCTTC
-,TRBV10-2,TRBD1,TRBJ2-1,CASSGSGTGGNEQFF,TGCGCCAGCAGTGGATCCGGGACAGGGGGGAATGAGCAGTTCTTC
-,TRBV7-9,TRBD1,TRBJ1-4,CASSLGTGEGEKLFF,TGTGCCAGCAGCTTGGGGACAGGGGAAGGGGAAAAACTGTTTTTT
-,TRBV24-1,-,TRBJ1-2,CATSAGDYGYTF,TGTGCCACCAGTGCAGGGGACTATGGCTACACCTTC
-,TRBV28,TRBD2,TRBJ2-7,CASTFGGRQGSYEQYF,TGTGCCAGCACCTTTGGCGGGAGACAAGGCTCCTACGAGCAGTACTTC
-,TRBV7-2,-,TRBJ1-1,CASSSRRLRGVAFF,TGTGCCAGCAGCTCAAGGAGGTTACGAGGTGTAGCTTTCTTT
once,TRBV6-1,-,TRBJ2-4,CASSEFSIEEIIAKNIQYF,TGTGCCAGCAGTGAATTTTCGATTGAGGAGATTATAGCCAAAAACATTCAGTACTTC
-,TRBV7-2,TRBD2,TRBJ2-3,CASARNRGSITDTQYF,TGTGCCAGCGCACGGAACCGCGGGAGTATCACAGATACGCAGTATTTT
-,TRBV28,TRBD1,TRBJ1-4,CASSTPTGGNEKLFF,TGTGCCAGCAGTACTCCGACAGGGGGTAATGAAAAACTGTTTTTT
-,TRBV9,TRBD1,TRBJ2-1,CASSPQGASYNEQFF,TGTGCCAGCAGCCCACAGGGGGCGAGTTACAATGAGCAGTTCTTC
-,TRBV29-1,-,TRBJ1-2,CSTMWGGRTNGYTF,TGCAGCACGATGTGGGGGGGTAGGACTAATGGCTACACCTTC
-,TRBV3-1/TRBV3-2,-,TRBJ1-2,CASRAPGGHYGYTF,TGTGCCAGCAGGGCCCCCGGGGGGCACTATGGCTACACCTTC
-,TRBV27,-,TRBJ1-1,CATLPPGNTEAFF,TGTGCCACCCTACCCCCTGGGAACACTGAAGCTTTCTTT
few,TRBV7-9,TRBD2,TRBJ2-7,CASSSSGRAYEQYF,TGTGCCAGCAGCTCTAGCGGGAGGGCCTACGAGCAGTACTTC
-,TRBV19,-,TRBJ1-2,CASSTLTENYGYTF,TGTGCCAGTAGTACCCTCACAGAAAACTATGGCTACACCTTC
-,TRBV7-2,TRBD2,TRBJ2-7,CASSLVVRLAGTEQYF,TGTGCCAGCAGCTTAGTGGTGAGACTAGCGGGAACCGAGCAGTACTTC
-,TRBV28,-,TRBJ2-7,CASSLARGNSYEQYF,TGTGCCAGCAGTTTAGCACGGGGAAACTCCTACGAGCAGTACTTC
-,TRBV4-3,TRBD2,TRBJ2-1,CASSQEGEGSYNEQFF,TGCGCCAGCAGCCAAGAGGGGGAGGGCTCCTACAATGAGCAGTTCTTC
-,TRBV4-3,-,TRBJ1-3,CASSQDWGGPGNTIYF,TGCGCCAGCAGCCAAGATTGGGGGGGGCCCGGAAACACCATATATTTT
-,TRBV29-1,-,TRBJ2-1,CSVPENNEQFF,TGCAGCGTTCCGGAGAACAATGAGCAGTTCTTC
once,TRBV7-2,TRBD2,TRBJ2-1,CASSFSTSGRANEQFF,TGTGCCAGCAGCTTCTCCACTAGCGGGAGGGCCAATGAGCAGTTCTTC
-,TRBV30,-,TRBJ2-4,CAWSRERAKNIQYF,TGTGCCTGGAGCCGGGAGAGGGCCAAAAACATTCAGTACTTC
few,TRBV9,TRBD2,TRBJ2-3,CASSVGGGASTDTQYF,TGTGCCAGCAGCGTAGGCGGGGGGGCTAGCACAGATACGCAGTATTTT